This passage covers 27 T cell receptor beta chains from one sample sequenced in a study of blood T cell repertoires in COVID-19. The repertoire was sequenced with immunoSEQ multiplex PCR; TCRdb's copy has only in-frame clones and lacks some. This sample has around 260,000 clones; around 89% occur once, and the top ten carry roughly 0.8%. Sequencing used peripheral blood. Every receptor here comes from a man in his thirties or forties with acute or convalescent COVID-19.

CDR3 amino acids: CASSTYTDTQYF. The DNA for the CDR3 is TGTGCCAGCTCAACCTACACAGATACGCAGTATTTT. This chain joins TRBV18 and TRBJ2-3; D uncertain. V lost 5 bases, J lost 2 bases, and 5 bases lay in between. The germline V gene encodes CDR1 KGHSH and CDR2 LQKENI. The CDR3 covers 12 residues. Combining the CDR3 with reference TRBV18 and TRBJ2-3 gives the whole variable domain NAGVMQNPRHLVRRRGQEARLRCSPMKGHSHVYWYRQLPEEGLKFMVYLQKENIIDESGMPKERFSAEFPKEGPSILRIQQVVRGDSAAYFCASSTYTDTQYFGPGTRLTVL.

This chain connects TRBV10-3 to TRBJ2-3; D gene uncertain. The CDR3 length is 17 residues. From germline, CDR1 is ENHRY and CDR2 SYGVKD. The V end lost 2 bases, the J end lost 1 base, and 16 bases lay between the germline ends. CDR3 nucleotide sequence: TGTGCCATCAGTGAGCCCCTGGCTACCGCGGGCACAGATACGCAGTATTTT. This codes for CAISEPLATAGTDTQYF.

This clone appeared a few times. The chain has TRBV6-1 and TRBJ2-1; 8 positions agree with TRBD2. Looked up from germline, CDR1 is MNHNS and CDR2 is SASEGT. Trimming took 3 bases from V and 4 from J; bases not matched to a gene: 5. The CDR3 covers 15 residues. CDR3 nucleotides: TGTGCCAGCAGTGACAGCGGGAGTGCTTACAATGAGCAGTTCTTC. Translation gives CASSDSGSAYNEQFF.

The gene calls are TRBV3-1 (or the pseudogene TRBV3-2) and TRBJ2-5; 11 positions agree with TRBD2. Per germline, CDR1 LGHDT and CDR2 YNNKEL (reference sequence). With V trimmed by 2 bases and J by 4 bases, 6 bases remained unmatched. The CDR3 loop spans 16 amino acids. CDR3 nucleotide sequence: TGTGCCAGCAGCCAACTGACTAGCGGGGTCCGAGAGACCCAGTACTTC. Translation gives CASSQLTSGVRETQYF.

The rearrangement uses TRBV5-8 and TRBJ1-1, with TRBD1 matching 9 bases. The CDR3 has 15 residues. The V segment lost 5 bases and the J segment 3 bases; nucleotides outside the gene matches: 8. Germline assignment: CDR1 SGHTS and CDR2 YDEGEE. The CDR3 nucleotides read TGTGCCAGCAGACCGGGACAGGGAAGGTACACTGAAGCTTTCTTT. Protein product: CASRPGQGRYTEAFF.

Written as DNA, the CDR3 is TGTGCCAGCAGCCCCATCGGGGGTGTCAAAAACATTCAGTACTTC. This gives the protein CASSPIGGVKNIQYF. The chain employs TRBV5-8 and TRBJ2-4, with D perhaps matching TRBD2 (6 bases). The length of the CDR3 is 15 residues. The V end lost 4 bases, the J end lost 3 bases, and 14 bases lay between the germline ends. The V gene's germline CDR1 is SGHTS and CDR2 YDEGEE.

This clone has just a few counts. The chain joins TRBV10-3 to TRBJ2-7; 8 bases are shared with TRBD2. The CDR3 totals 14 residues. CDR1 is ENHRY, CDR2 SYGVKD, per germline. The V and J ends lost 4 bases and 6 bases, in that order; junction bases with no gene match: 8. CDR3 sequence: CAISGGAGGGEQYF. In DNA, the CDR3 is TGTGCCATCAGTGGAGGTGCGGGAGGAGGCGAGCAGTACTTC.

The V gene is TRBV6-6, the J gene TRBJ1-1; tentative D call: TRBD1 (6 bases). The CDR3 runs 15 residues. V was shortened by 5 bases and J by 1 base, with 14 bases between the two germline ends. CDR1 is MNHNY, CDR2 SVGAGI, per germline (reference sequence). The CDR3 coding sequence is TGTGCCAGCAGTCCGACAGGAGTTCAGAACACTGAAGCTTTCTTT. This sequence encodes CASSPTGVQNTEAFF.

The chain couples TRBV7-9 to TRBJ1-1; unclear D gene. Germline CDR1 is SEHNR and CDR2 is FQNEAQ (reference sequence). The V gene lost 5 bases and the J gene lost 0 bases, with 7 bases spanning the gap. The CDR3 covers 13 residues. The CDR3 loop is CASSPSLNTEAFF. DNA of the CDR3: TGTGCCAGCAGCCCTAGCCTGAACACTGAAGCTTTCTTT.

The CDR3, as DNA: TGTGCCAGCAGCTTATTGAGCGAACCCCAGCATTTT. Translated, it gives CASSLLSEPQHF. The chain employs TRBV7-9 and TRBJ1-5; D is undetermined. CDR3 size: 12 residues. Germline values: CDR1 SEHNR, CDR2 FQNEAQ (reference sequence). V lost 2 bases to trimming and J lost 10 bases, with 9 bases between them.

This chain joins TRBV28 and TRBJ1-1; the D is unclear. V was cut by 4 bases and J by 8 bases, with 17 bases left in between. Germline CDR1 reads MDHEN; CDR2 reads SYDVKM. CDR3 size: 14 residues. CDR3 nucleotide sequence: TGTGCCAGCAGTTCCGGGAGTCATGTAGAGGAAGCTTTCTTT. Amino acids: CASSSGSHVEEAFF.

V and J are TRBV19 and TRBJ1-6; TRBD1 is a possible D gene (6 bases). Germline V lookup: CDR1 LNHDA, CDR2 SQIVND (reference sequence). This CDR3 is built from 15 residues. V lost 7 bases and J lost 6, with 16 bases in between. Here the CDR3 DNA reads TGTGCCAGTACCTCCCCGGGACAAGTTAATTCACCCCTCCACTTT. Its protein is CASTSPGQVNSPLHF.

The V and J genes are TRBV19 and TRBJ1-3; 7 nucleotides line up with TRBD1. Germline V gene lookup returns CDR1 LNHDA and CDR2 SQIVND (reference sequence). The trim removed 10 bases at V and 4 bases at J, leaving 13 bases unmatched. This CDR3 has 15 residues. CDR3 residues: CATSTGQFFGNTIYF. CDR3 in DNA: TGTGCCACTTCAACGGGACAGTTCTTCGGAAACACCATATATTTT.

The genes are TRBV7-2 and TRBJ2-2; TRBD2 matches at 7 bases. The CDR3 loop spans 18 amino acids. The germline V gene has CDR1 SGHTA and CDR2 FQGNSA. With 0 bases clipped from V and 4 bases from J, the junction kept 11 bases outside the gene matches. The CDR3 sequence: CASSLADGPGGSTGELFF. CDR3 sequence (DNA): TGTGCCAGCAGCTTAGCGGATGGGCCCGGGGGGAGCACCGGGGAGCTGTTTTTT.

This clone was observed a single time. The V call is TRBV30, the J call TRBJ2-1; D not certain. The V end lost 0 bases, the J end lost 5 bases, and 11 bases lay between the germline ends. The CDR3 is 14 residues long. The germline V gene has CDR1 GTSNPN and CDR2 SVGIG (reference sequence). CDR3 residues: CAWSVRYSNNEQFF. The DNA of the CDR3 is TGTGCCTGGAGTGTACGCTACAGCAACAATGAGCAGTTCTTC.

The table lists this clone with a count of one. The chain has TRBV12-3 or TRBV12-4 and TRBJ2-2; D ambiguous. Trimming left V 6 bases short and J 0 bases short, with 5 bases between. CDR3 size: 13 residues. The CDR3, as DNA: TGTGCCAGCAGCCCCGCGAACACCGGGGAGCTGTTTTTT. Its translation: CASSPANTGELFF.

This clone was detected a few times. The chain is built from TRBV7-8 and TRBJ2-1; D uncertain. This CDR3 has 13 amino acids. V was cut by 5 bases and J by 1 base, with 6 bases left in between. Germline V lookup: CDR1 SGHVS, CDR2 FQNEAQ. CDR3 region: CASSPQSYNEQFF. CDR3 in DNA: TGTGCCAGCAGCCCGCAGTCCTACAATGAGCAGTTCTTC.

Comment on this clone: One junction end disagrees with the germline gene, perhaps due to a read error. The J gene is TRBJ2-7, the V gene TRBV30; tentative D call: TRBD2 (6 bases). Germline-derived CDR1 and CDR2 are GTSNPN and SVGIG (reference sequence). The CDR3 has 13 residues. The CDR3 spells CAWGTGVSSEQYF. CDR3 sequence (DNA): TGTGCCTGGGGCACGGGAGTCTCCTCCGAGCAGTACTTC.

The V call is TRBV4-1, the J call TRBJ2-1; 9 bases match TRBD2. There are 15 residues in the CDR3. Germline CDR1 and CDR2: MGHRA and YSYEKL. V was clipped by 0 bases and J by 8 bases; unmatched bases: 5. The CDR3 DNA follows: TGCGCCAGCAGCCAAGATCGGGGACTAGCCGATGAGCAGTTCTTC. Translated, it gives CASSQDRGLADEQFF.

This clone was seen only once. The J gene is TRBJ1-2, the V gene TRBV7-9; 9 bases align to TRBD1. CDR1 and CDR2 from the germline V gene are SEHNR and FQNEAQ (reference sequence). This CDR3 is 17 amino acids long. V gave up 4 bases and J gave up 5 bases; unmatched junction bases: 14. CDR3 bases: TGTGCCAGCAGCTCAACCTCCGGGACAGGGATAAGATATGGCTACACCTTC. It is translated as CASSSTSGTGIRYGYTF.

The chain recombines TRBV19 with TRBJ2-1; D is uncertain. Germline-derived CDR1 and CDR2 are LNHDA and SQIVND (reference sequence). V shed 4 bases and J shed 1 base, with 11 bases lying between them. There are 15 residues in the CDR3. CDR3 amino acids: CASSKRGRSYNEQFF. CDR3 nucleotide sequence: TGTGCCAGTAGTAAGAGAGGCCGATCCTACAATGAGCAGTTCTTC.

The chain joins TRBV15 to TRBJ2-3; no definite D call. The V gene lost 4 bases and the J gene lost 3 bases, with 2 bases spanning the gap. The CDR3 runs to 11 residues. Germline CDR1 and CDR2: LNHNV and YYDKDF (reference sequence). The CDR3 is CATSTTDTQYF. In DNA, the CDR3 is TGTGCCACCAGCACGACAGATACGCAGTATTTT.

The chain has TRBV4-2 and TRBJ1-6; 7 nucleotides align to TRBD1. This CDR3 has 16 amino acids. J was trimmed by 9 bases and V by 0 bases; bases with no gene match: 8. The germline gives CDR1 LGHNA, CDR2 YNFKEQ. This chain's CDR3 is CASSQDDRVRISPLHF. CDR3 bases: TGTGCCAGCAGCCAAGATGACAGGGTTAGAATTTCACCCCTCCACTTT.

This chain connects TRBV11-3 to TRBJ2-1, with D hard to call. This CDR3 region has 14 residues. The germline V gene encodes CDR1 SGHNT and CDR2 YENEEA. Trimming pared 0 bases from V and 7 bases from J, leaving 10 bases between. CDR3 sequence (DNA): TGTGCCAGCAGCTTAGATCGTCAGAATAATGAGCAGTTCTTC. Translating gives CASSLDRQNNEQFF.

This chain uses TRBV30 with TRBJ2-7; 11 bases are a match to TRBD2. Germline V CDR1 and CDR2: GTSNPN, SVGIG (reference sequence). After removal of 3 bases from V and 4 bases from J, the junction contained 8 bases not matched to a gene. The CDR3 extends over 15 amino acids. In DNA form, the CDR3 reads TGTGCCTGGAGGAAGGGACTAGCGGCACCTTACGAGCAGTACTTC. It yields the protein CAWRKGLAAPYEQYF. The full variable domain, rest sourced from reference TRBV30 and TRBJ2-7, is SQTIHQWPATLVQPVGSPLSLECTVEGTSNPNLYWYRQAAGRGLQLLFYSVGIGQISSEVPQNLSASRPQDRQFILSSKKLLLSDSGFYLCAWRKGLAAPYEQYFGPGTRLTVT.

The chain uses TRBV5-1 and TRBJ2-1; 9 bases are a match to TRBD2. The CDR3 spans 19 residues. Trimming took 6 bases from V and 0 from J; bases not matched to a gene: 16. CDR1 and CDR2 from the germline V gene are SGHRS and YFSETQ. CDR3 nucleotides: TGCGCCAGCATGATCCGGACTAGCGCCGTTACTAGCTCCTACAATGAGCAGTTCTTC. Encoded protein: CASMIRTSAVTSSYNEQFF.

The chain combines TRBV5-1 with TRBJ1-6; 7 bases fit TRBD1. Unmatched junction bases numbered 8, after V lost 4 bases and J lost 7 bases. The V gene's germline CDR1 is SGHRS and CDR2 YFSETQ. The CDR3 runs 15 residues. CDR3 sequence reads: CASSVRQGRNSPLHF. The CDR3 nucleotides are TGCGCCAGCAGCGTCCGACAGGGTAGGAATTCACCCCTCCACTTT.